This TCR beta chain was recorded in a study of T-cell memory formation after mild COVID-19. General study points: Contracting CD4+ clones lay largely in CM and EM, with CD8+ ones residing in EMRA. CD4/CD8 balance characterized clones contracting day 15 to 85, and CD4+ skew characterized later expanders. Confirmation was lacking for SARS-CoV-2 specificity of second-wave clones that peaked on day 37. In pre-infection memory, a portion of responding clones appeared, which suggested that cross-reactive memory joined.

This clonotype has only a few counts. The antigen is not known. V lost 5 bases, J lost 3 bases, and 7 bases stayed unmatched. In germline, CDR1 is SSHAT, CDR2 FNYEAQ (reference sequence). This CDR3 contains 15 residues. MiXCR was run by TCRdb on the 5' RACE reads, yielding one entry per CDR3 protein. The sample has 260,000 or so distinct CDR3 sequences, about a sixth seen once. Sequences were obtained from PBMCs or a T cell subset sorted from them (not recorded which). This receptor was identified in a man aged 18 to 35 who had mild COVID-19 (a few samples of this study predate the infection). Cell type and time point are not known. V gene TRBV7-7 combines with J gene TRBJ2-7, with 10 bases matching TRBD1. This chain's CDR3 is CASSRGQGQVYEQYF. CDR3 bases: TGTGCCAGCAGCCGGGGACAGGGGCAGGTCTACGAGCAGTACTTC.